This TCR beta chain was identified during a study of type 1 and type 2 diabetes patients. For the study at large: CD4+ or CD8+ T cells were positively selected from PBMCs with microbeads.

Study observations and caveats: Unmatched age and gender across groups might bias interpretation. Some HECs seen only in T1D might also appear in more T2D or control samples.

PCR was run on genomic DNA. A primer set of 30 forward and 13 reverse primers amplified the CDR3. TCRdb processed the multiplex PCR reads anew with MiXCR; each CDR3 protein has one entry. The table lists 280,000 or so distinct CDR3 sequences, roughly 50% of them singletons. Notes on this clonotype: Its antigen is not known.

V dropped 4 bases and J dropped 7; count of bases not matched to a gene: 11. Per the germline V gene, CDR1 is SGDLS and CDR2 is YYNGEE. CDR3 length equals 15 residues. This clonotype was obtained from a man younger than 35 with type 2 diabetes. The sample consisted of peripheral blood mononuclear cells (PBMCs). The chain joins TRBV9 to TRBJ1-2; 9 positions agree with TRBD1. Written as DNA, the CDR3 is TGTGCCAGCAGCCCAAGGACAGGGGAACCCCCTGGCTACACCTTC. Protein sequence: CASSPRTGEPPGYTF.